Listed below are T cell receptor beta chains from one sample, sequenced in a study of CD8 T cells in ankylosing spondylitis. TCRdb fed the 5' RACE reads into MiXCR, producing one record per CDR3 protein. The sample holds 130,000 or so distinct CDR3 sequences, 10% to 12% seen once. Sequenced input: blood, either unsorted or a sorted T cell fraction (not recorded which). The source is a female donor with ankylosing spondylitis or in good health (not recorded which). Both conserved end residues are part of each CDR3. A D gene is named only where the DNA matches it firmly. The size of a clone is reported for some rows only, either as once, few or many, or as a class for expanded clones.

cdr3_length | clone_size | j_call | d_call | v_call | cdr3_nt | cdr3_aa
12 | - | TRBJ2-1 | - | TRBV2 | TGTGCCAGCAGTGACGCGGGACAGAAGCAGTTCTTC | CASSDAGQKQFF
14 | many | TRBJ1-1 | TRBD1 | TRBV2 | TGTGCCAGCAGCGGACAGGGGGCGCGCACTGAAGCTTTCTTT | CASSGQGARTEAFF
13 | many | TRBJ1-2 | - | TRBV7-2 | TGTGCCAGCAGCTTAGTTGAGGGTACTGGCTACACCTTC | CASSLVEGTGYTF
17 | many | TRBJ2-3 | - | TRBV7-2 | TGTGCCAGCAGCTTAGCGCGGAGGGGAGACGGTATGGATACGCAGTATTTT | CASSLARRGDGMDTQYF
11 | many | TRBJ1-1 | - | TRBV12-3/TRBV12-4 | TGTGCCAGTATAGACAACACTGAAGCTTTCTTT | CASIDNTEAFF
13 | many | TRBJ1-1 | - | TRBV2 | TGTGCCAGCCTTATCAGGGGCAATACTGAAGCTTTCTTT | CASLIRGNTEAFF
16 | - | TRBJ2-2 | TRBD1 | TRBV24-1 | TGTGCCACCAGTGATTCGAGACAGGGGAACACCGGGGAGCTGTTTTTT | CATSDSRQGNTGELFF
14 | many | TRBJ2-5 | TRBD1 | TRBV20-1 | TGCAGTGCTACTGAACAGGGGAACCAAGAGACCCAGTACTTC | CSATEQGNQETQYF
14 | few | TRBJ1-2 | TRBD1 | TRBV7-9 | TGTGCCAGCAGCTTGGACAGGGAGGAGAATGGCTACACCTTC | CASSLDREENGYTF
14 | many | TRBJ2-1 | - | TRBV20-1 | TGCAGTGCTAGTCTCCCCGGGCCATACAATGAGCAGTTCTTC | CSASLPGPYNEQFF
17 | many | TRBJ2-2 | - | TRBV14 | TGTGCCAGCAGCCAAGATTTTACGAGGCTTTTAGGCGGGGAGCTGTTTTTT | CASSQDFTRLLGGELFF
14 | many | TRBJ2-3 | - | TRBV7-9 | TGTGCCAGCAGCTTAGGCCTGGACGCGGATACGCAGTATTTT | CASSLGLDADTQYF
13 | few | TRBJ1-5 | TRBD1 | TRBV12-3/TRBV12-4 | TGTGCCAGCACAGGACAGGCCGCGGATCCCCAGCATTTT | CASTGQAADPQHF
13 | many | TRBJ2-3 | TRBD1 | TRBV5-1 | TGCGCCAGCAGCGTCCAGGGGGCAGATACGCAGTATTTT | CASSVQGADTQYF
16 | - | TRBJ2-6 | - | TRBV5-1 | TGCGCCAGCAGCCCCAGGTTCAACTCTGGGGCCAACGTCCTGATTTTC | CASSPRFNSGANVLIF
16 | - | TRBJ2-3 | - | TRBV11-2 | TGTGCCAGCAGCTTAGATCAGGGGAGGAGGCCAGATACGCAGTATTTT | CASSLDQGRRPDTQYF
17 | many | TRBJ2-2 | - | TRBV21-1 | TGTGCCAGCAGCCAACACACACCGGGACAGTACACCGGGGAGCTGTTTTTT | CASSQHTPGQYTGELFF
11 | many | TRBJ2-1 | - | TRBV7-8 | TGTGCCAGCAACCATATGAATGAGCAGTTCTTC | CASNHMNEQFF